What follows describes a single TCR beta chain. Its antigen remains unknown. This sample is drawn from a study of T cell responses to AZD1222 COVID-19 vaccine. The study's findings and limits: Donors were largely white British and mainly female; clonal diversity was possibly underestimated.

The protocol was immunoSEQ multiplex PCR, while the TCRdb copy is restricted to in-frame clones and leaves out a portion. In the table there are 95,000 to 110,000 clones, around nine tenths of which are singletons. This CDR3 has 15 amino acids. V trimming: 6 bases; J trimming: 6 bases; junction bases outside the gene matches: 9. Germline CDR1 and CDR2: SGDLS and YYNGEE. The chain joins TRBV9 to TRBJ2-2, with 9 nucleotides matching TRBD2. The material was peripheral blood, obtained on day 0 of AZD1222 vaccination. This TCR came from an adult in good health. CDR3 nucleotide sequence: TGTGCCAGCAACGGTGGGACTAGCTTCCCCGGGGAGCTGTTTTTT. Its translation: CASNGGTSFPGELFF. Filled out from reference TRBV9 and TRBJ2-2, the complete variable domain reads DSGVTQTPKHLITATGQRVTLRCSPRSGDLSVYWYQQSLDQGLQFLIQYYNGEERAKGNILERFSAQQFPDLHSELNLSSLELGDSALYFCASNGGTSFPGELFFGEGSRLTVL.